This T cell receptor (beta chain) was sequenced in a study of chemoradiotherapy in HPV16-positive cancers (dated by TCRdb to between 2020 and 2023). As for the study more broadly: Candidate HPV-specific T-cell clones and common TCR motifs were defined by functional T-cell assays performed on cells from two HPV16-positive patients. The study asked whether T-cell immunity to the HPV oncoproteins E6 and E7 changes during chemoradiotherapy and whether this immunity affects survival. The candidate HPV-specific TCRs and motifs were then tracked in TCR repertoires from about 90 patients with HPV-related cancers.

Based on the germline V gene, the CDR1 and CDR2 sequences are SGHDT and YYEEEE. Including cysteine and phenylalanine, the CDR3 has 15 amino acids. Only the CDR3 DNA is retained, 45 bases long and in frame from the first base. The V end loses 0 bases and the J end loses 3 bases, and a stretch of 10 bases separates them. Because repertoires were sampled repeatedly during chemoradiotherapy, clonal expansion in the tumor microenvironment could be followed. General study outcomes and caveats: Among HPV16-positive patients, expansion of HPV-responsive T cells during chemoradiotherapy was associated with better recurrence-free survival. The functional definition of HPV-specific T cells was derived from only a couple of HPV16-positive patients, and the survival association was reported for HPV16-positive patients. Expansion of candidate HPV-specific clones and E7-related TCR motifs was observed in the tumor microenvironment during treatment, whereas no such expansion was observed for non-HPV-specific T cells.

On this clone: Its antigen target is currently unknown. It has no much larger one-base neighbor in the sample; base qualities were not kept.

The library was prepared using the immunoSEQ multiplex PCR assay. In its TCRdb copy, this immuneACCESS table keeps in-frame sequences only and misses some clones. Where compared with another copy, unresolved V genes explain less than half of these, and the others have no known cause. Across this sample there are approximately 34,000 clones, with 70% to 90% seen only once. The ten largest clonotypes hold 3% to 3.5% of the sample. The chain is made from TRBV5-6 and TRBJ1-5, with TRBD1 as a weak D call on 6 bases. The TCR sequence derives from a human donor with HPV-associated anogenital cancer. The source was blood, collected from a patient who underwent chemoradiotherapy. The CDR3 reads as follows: CASSLGTVINQPQHF. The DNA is TGTGCCAGCAGCTTGGGGACAGTCATCAATCAGCCCCAGCATTTT.